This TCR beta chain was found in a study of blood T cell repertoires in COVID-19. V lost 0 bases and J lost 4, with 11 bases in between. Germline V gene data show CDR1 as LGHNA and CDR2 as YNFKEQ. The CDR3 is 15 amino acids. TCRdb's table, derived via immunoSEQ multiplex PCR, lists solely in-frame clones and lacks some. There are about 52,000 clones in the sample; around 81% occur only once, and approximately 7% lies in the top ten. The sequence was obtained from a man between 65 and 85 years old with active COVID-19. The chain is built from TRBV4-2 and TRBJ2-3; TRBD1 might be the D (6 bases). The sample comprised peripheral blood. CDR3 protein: CASSQEGAGSDTQYF. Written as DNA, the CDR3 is TGTGCCAGCAGCCAAGAGGGGGCCGGGTCAGATACGCAGTATTTT.